This T cell receptor (beta chain) appears in the sequencing data of a study of lymphopenia after photon versus proton radiotherapy. By its share, this clone is medium-sized (0.01 to 0.1%). No antigen is known for it. Broader study findings: Post-nadir diversity loss with photons came from oligoclonal expansion, particularly CD8+ Temra cells. Post-nadir TCR diversity decline inversely tracked overall survival among those who died. Proton therapy kept repertoires fairly stable, unlike photons, which gained effector/memory cells.

The repertoire was sequenced with immunoSEQ multiplex PCR; TCRdb's copy has only in-frame clones and lacks some. The sample records 150,000 or so clones, about 88% being singletons. This receptor was identified in a man in his fifties or sixties with gastric cancer. Sequencing used peripheral blood, obtained from a patient treated with photon-based radiotherapy.

CDR3 DNA sequence: TGTGCCAGTAGTATTGGAATAAGCAATCAGCCCCAGCATTTT. Amino acids: CASSIGISNQPQHF. The chain has TRBV19 and TRBJ1-5; the D is unclear. Germline V lookup: CDR1 LNHDA, CDR2 SQIVND (reference sequence). This CDR3 contains 14 residues. V dropped 3 bases and J dropped 1 base, with 7 bases sitting between them.